The 29 T cell receptor beta chains below come from one sample, sequenced in a study of T cells after yellow fever vaccination. TCRdb used MiXCR to reprocess the 5' RACE reads, holding one entry per CDR3 protein. Found here are approximately 550,000 distinct CDR3 sequences, approximately 13% of them singletons; the top ten hold roughly an eighth. The material was PBMCs, obtained on the day of the yellow fever booster vaccination. These receptors came from a man aged 30 to 45 who received the YFV17D yellow fever vaccine.

The CDR3, as DNA: TGTGCCAGCTCACCACCTAGGACTAGTAAATTTAGGAATGAGCAGTTCTTC. Translation: CASSPPRTSKFRNEQFF. The chain links TRBV18 to TRBJ2-1; 7 bases map to TRBD2. Unmatched junction bases numbered 12, after V lost 0 bases and J lost 7 bases. Looked up from germline, CDR1 is KGHSH and CDR2 is LQKENI. The CDR3 contains 17 residues.

The chain employs TRBV28 and TRBJ2-7; 9 bases are a match to TRBD1. Germline lookup yields CDR1 MDHEN and CDR2 SYDVKM. After removal of 8 bases from V and 7 bases from J, the junction contained 9 bases not matched to a gene. The CDR3 has 13 amino acids. CDR3: CASGLTGGREQYF. The CDR3 coding sequence is TGTGCCAGCGGACTGACAGGGGGTCGGGAGCAGTACTTC. Complete variable domain (other parts from reference TRBV28 and TRBJ2-7): DVKVTQSSRYLVKRTGEKVFLECVQDMDHENMFWYRQDPGLGLRLIYFSYDVKMKEKGDIPEGYSVSREKKERFSLILESASTNQTSMYLCASGLTGGREQYFGPGTRLTVT.

The genes are TRBV4-3 and TRBJ2-3; D may match TRBD1 or TRBD2 (6 bases each). The V and J ends lost 0 bases and 5 bases respectively, with 15 bases between them. From germline, CDR1 is LGHNA and CDR2 YSLEER. The length of the CDR3 is 16 residues. CDR3 loop: CASSQDLSGAVDTQYF. The CDR3 bases are TGCGCCAGCAGCCAAGACTTGTCGGGGGCTGTAGATACGCAGTATTTT.

This clonotype appeared a few times. CDR3: CASSLTTPGGETQYF. DNA for the CDR3: TGCGCCAGCAGCTTGACGACCCCCGGGGGAGAGACCCAGTACTTC. The rearrangement joins TRBV5-1 to TRBJ2-5, with TRBD2 as a possible D gene (6 bases). The V gene lost 1 base and the J gene lost 4 bases, with 14 bases spanning the gap. The CDR3 runs 15 residues. The germline gives CDR1 SGHRS, CDR2 YFSETQ. The full variable domain, with the rest looked up from reference TRBV5-1 and TRBJ2-5, is KAGVTQTPRYLIKTRGQQVTLSCSPISGHRSVSWYQQTPGQGLQFLFEYFSETQRNKGNFPGRFSGRQFSNSRSEMNVSTLELGDSALYLCASSLTTPGGETQYFGPGTRLLVL.

This clonotype has just a few counts. This chain joins TRBV7-8 and TRBJ2-5; weak D call: TRBD2 (5 bases). The CDR3 runs 16 residues. Between the trimmed V and J ends, which lost 6 bases and 2 bases, there was a span of 19 bases. Germline V lookup: CDR1 SGHVS, CDR2 FQNEAQ. The CDR3, as DNA: TGTGCCAGCAGGCGCCTCGGCCCGGGAAGACAAGAGACCCAGTACTTC. Amino acid sequence: CASRRLGPGRQETQYF.

The table lists this clonotype with a few counts. The chain combines TRBV5-1 with TRBJ1-6; D is uncertain. The CDR3 has 13 residues. Germline V gene data show CDR1 as SGHRS and CDR2 as YFSETQ. V shed 0 bases and J shed 12 bases, with 10 bases lying between them. The CDR3 is CASSLDAGLPLHF. CDR3 nucleotide sequence: TGCGCCAGCAGCTTGGATGCGGGATTACCCCTCCACTTT.

This clonotype was counted at least ten times. The rearrangement uses TRBV7-2 and TRBJ2-1; no clear D. Trimming took off 1 base at V and 2 bases at J, with 6 bases between the two ends. The CDR3 is 14 amino acids. Germline lookup yields CDR1 SGHTA and CDR2 FQGNSA. CDR3 residues: CASSLGPAYNEQFF. The DNA for the CDR3 is TGTGCCAGCAGCTTAGGTCCCGCCTACAATGAGCAGTTCTTC. Combining the CDR3 with reference TRBV7-2 and TRBJ2-1 gives the whole variable domain GAGVSQSPSNKVTEKGKDVELRCDPISGHTALYWYRQSLGQGLEFLIYFQGNSAPDKSGLPSDRFSAERTGGSVSTLTIQRTQQEDSAVYLCASSLGPAYNEQFFGPGTRLTVL.

This clonotype was seen repeatedly, ten times or more. The gene calls are TRBV18 and TRBJ1-1; D is possibly TRBD1 (5 bases). This CDR3 is built from 13 residues. Germline CDR1 and CDR2: KGHSH and LQKENI. V was shortened by 3 bases and J by 3 bases, with 8 bases between the two germline ends. CDR3 protein: CASSPRADTEAFF. The CDR3 nucleotides are TGTGCCAGCTCACCCAGGGCGGACACTGAAGCTTTCTTT.

The V gene is TRBV2, the J gene TRBJ1-1; 9 bases map to TRBD1. V lost 5 bases, J lost 1 base, and 5 bases stayed unmatched. The CDR3 loop spans 15 amino acids. Germline V gives CDR1 SNHLY, CDR2 FYNNEI. As DNA, the CDR3 is TGTGCCAGCAGTTTGGACAGGGGTGGGAACACTGAAGCTTTCTTT. Its translation: CASSLDRGGNTEAFF. The full variable domain, rest sourced from reference TRBV2 and TRBJ1-1, is EPEVTQTPSHQVTQMGQEVILRCVPISNHLYFYWYRQILGQKVEFLVSFYNNEISEKSEIFDDQFSVERPDGSNFTLKIRSTKLEDSAMYFCASSLDRGGNTEAFFGQGTRLTVV.

In its sample, this clonotype was seen a few times. The chain has TRBV19 and TRBJ2-1; 9 bases match TRBD2. This CDR3 region has 14 residues. Germline assignment: CDR1 LNHDA and CDR2 SQIVND (reference sequence). The J segment lost 5 bases and the V segment lost 6 bases, leaving 5 bases of the junction unmatched. The CDR3 bases are TGTGCCAGTAGGGATAGCGGGAGCAACAATGAGCAGTTCTTC. Residues: CASRDSGSNNEQFF.

This clonotype was seen many times. The CDR3, as DNA: TGCAGTGCTAGAGATCCCGACAGGGAAAGTGTGACCCAGTACTTC. This sequence encodes CSARDPDRESVTQYF. V is TRBV20-1 and J is TRBJ2-5; TRBD1 matches 7 bases. The J segment lost 7 bases and the V segment lost 0 bases, leaving 11 bases of the junction unmatched. CDR1 DFQATT and CDR2 SNEGSKA come from the germline V gene (reference sequence). The CDR3 is 15 residues long.

This clonotype was counted only a few times. The genes are TRBV11-2 and TRBJ2-7, with D unclear. This CDR3 has 11 residues. From germline, CDR1 is SGHAT and CDR2 FQNNGV. Trimming cost V 5 bases and J 3 bases, with 5 bases left between them. The CDR3 loop reads CASSVLYEQYF. The CDR3, as DNA: TGTGCCAGCAGCGTACTCTACGAGCAGTACTTC.

The J gene is TRBJ1-5, the V gene TRBV7-2; D ambiguous. Germline V gene lookup returns CDR1 SGHTA and CDR2 FQGNSA. V shed 2 bases and J shed 4 bases, with 9 bases lying between them. The CDR3 spans 14 residues. The CDR3: CASSLLGINQPQHF. CDR3 DNA: TGTGCCAGCAGCTTATTGGGCATTAATCAGCCCCAGCATTTT. Full variable domain (rest looked up from reference TRBV7-2 and TRBJ1-5): GAGVSQSPSNKVTEKGKDVELRCDPISGHTALYWYRQSLGQGLEFLIYFQGNSAPDKSGLPSDRFSAERTGGSVSTLTIQRTQQEDSAVYLCASSLLGINQPQHFGDGTRLSIL.

In this sample, this clonotype turned up a few times. The chain is built from TRBV10-2 and TRBJ2-2, with unresolved D. The germline gives CDR1 WSHSY, CDR2 SAAADI. The CDR3 contains 11 residues. V was trimmed by 0 bases and J by 9 bases, leaving 2 bases between them. The CDR3 reads CASSESWELFF. The DNA of the CDR3 is TGCGCCAGCAGTGAGTCCTGGGAGCTGTTTTTT.

V gene TRBV12-3 or TRBV12-4 combines with J gene TRBJ2-7; unclear D gene. The V end was cut by 3 bases, the J end by 2 bases, with 11 bases between. The CDR3 has 14 amino acids. The CDR3 DNA is TGTGCCAGCAGTTTTTGGACCGTACCCTACGAGCAGTACTTC. Encoded protein: CASSFWTVPYEQYF.

This clonotype was seen repeatedly, ten times or more. The chain has TRBV7-2 and TRBJ2-1; no clear D. V lost 2 bases, J lost 7 bases, and 9 bases lay in between. This CDR3 is 13 amino acids long. The germline V gene has CDR1 SGHTA and CDR2 FQGNSA. The CDR3 spells CASSLSGRNEQFF. In DNA, the CDR3 is TGTGCCAGCAGCTTATCGGGTCGGAATGAGCAGTTCTTC.

The chain employs TRBV3-1 and TRBJ2-7; 12 bases align to TRBD2. This CDR3 contains 16 residues. Losses at the gene ends were 4 bases for V and 7 bases for J; bases not matched to a gene: 11. Germline-derived CDR1 and CDR2 are LGHDT and YNNKEL (reference sequence). This CDR3 is CASSPKPSGRAREQYF. For the CDR3, the DNA is TGTGCCAGCAGCCCCAAACCTAGCGGGAGGGCCCGAGAGCAGTACTTC.

This clonotype has a handful of counts. The V and J genes are TRBV5-4 and TRBJ2-1; 8 bases align to TRBD2. CDR1 is SGHNT, CDR2 YYREEE, per germline (reference sequence). The trim removed 0 bases at V and 7 bases at J, leaving 6 bases unmatched. This CDR3 has 15 residues. CDR3 in DNA: TGTGCCAGCAGCTTGGGGCCACTAGCGGTGAATGAGCAGTTCTTC. Its translation is CASSLGPLAVNEQFF.

The chain joins TRBV12-3 or TRBV12-4 to TRBJ2-1, with 9 bases fitting TRBD2. Losses at the gene ends were 4 bases for V and 1 base for J; bases not matched to a gene: 8. The length of the CDR3 is 17 residues. The CDR3 reads CASSSPLLAGSYNEQFF. The CDR3 DNA reads as TGTGCCAGCAGTTCCCCCCTCCTAGCGGGATCCTACAATGAGCAGTTCTTC.

CDR3 in DNA: TGCGCCAGCAGCTTGGGACTAGCGGCATTCTACGAGCAGTACTTC. It yields the protein CASSLGLAAFYEQYF. V and J are TRBV5-1 and TRBJ2-7; 9 positions match TRBD2. The V gene end was trimmed by 0 bases and the J gene end by 3 bases; junction bases not matched to a gene: 4. CDR1 SGHRS and CDR2 YFSETQ come from the germline V gene. CDR3 size: 15 residues.

V gene TRBV4-1 combines with J gene TRBJ1-2; TRBD1 might be the D (5 bases). This CDR3 has 15 residues. V shed 1 base and J shed 7 bases, with 16 bases lying between them. The germline V gene encodes CDR1 MGHRA and CDR2 YSYEKL. CDR3 region: CASSQGGWRGSGYTF. CDR3 bases: TGCGCCAGCAGCCAAGGGGGGTGGCGCGGGTCTGGCTACACCTTC.

V gene TRBV18 combines with J gene TRBJ2-7, with 11 bases matching TRBD2. The CDR3 is made up of 15 amino acids. Germline V CDR1 and CDR2: KGHSH, LQKENI. With 0 bases clipped from V and 4 bases from J, the junction kept 2 bases outside the gene matches. The CDR3 spells CASSPPTSGTYEQYF. DNA of the CDR3: TGTGCCAGCTCACCACCGACTAGCGGGACTTACGAGCAGTACTTC.

The V call is TRBV24-1, the J call TRBJ2-3; TRBD2 might be the D (6 bases). The length of the CDR3 is 15 residues. Trimming stripped 3 bases from V and 2 bases from J, with 11 bases between. Germline-derived CDR1 and CDR2 are KGHDR and SFDVKD. The CDR3 here is CATSDAGQPTDTQYF. CDR3 DNA sequence: TGTGCCACCAGTGATGCGGGGCAGCCCACAGATACGCAGTATTTT.

This clonotype was observed a few times. The rearrangement joins TRBV10-3 to TRBJ2-7, with unresolved D. The CDR3 has 13 amino acids. Germline CDR1 reads ENHRY; CDR2 reads SYGVKD. V lost 0 bases to trimming and J lost 4 bases, with 7 bases between them. Written as DNA, the CDR3 is TGTGCCATCAGTGAGTCCAACAGTTACGAGCAGTACTTC. Protein product: CAISESNSYEQYF.

This clonotype was counted only a few times. The chain is built from TRBV20-1 and TRBJ2-7; a weak D match, TRBD1 (5 bases). The CDR3 is 11 residues long. V was shortened by 2 bases and J by 7 bases, with 9 bases between the two germline ends. Per germline, CDR1 DFQATT and CDR2 SNEGSKA (reference sequence). The CDR3 coding sequence is TGCAGTGCTAGATCTAAGGGGGAGCAGTACTTC. Protein sequence: CSARSKGEQYF.

The chain employs TRBV20-1 and TRBJ2-1, with TRBD2 identical over 7 bases. The germline V gene encodes CDR1 DFQATT and CDR2 SNEGSKA (reference sequence). CDR3 length: 12 residues. V dropped 5 bases and J dropped 6; count of bases not matched to a gene: 4. The CDR3 region has the DNA TGCAGTGCTGGGGACTATGCCAATGAGCAGTTCTTC. Protein product: CSAGDYANEQFF.

This clonotype turned up a few times. The V and J genes are TRBV20-1 and TRBJ1-4, with 9 positions matching TRBD1. This CDR3 is built from 15 residues. Germline loops: CDR1 DFQATT, CDR2 SNEGSKA (reference sequence). J was trimmed by 8 bases and V by 4 bases; bases with no gene match: 11. CDR3 in DNA: TGCAGTGCTACGGACAGGGGTTCTCTTAGGGAAAAACTGTTTTTT. It translates to CSATDRGSLREKLFF.

CDR3 in DNA: TGTGCCTTAGCGGGAGGGCGCAATGAGCAGTTCTTC. Translated: CALAGGRNEQFF. The genes are TRBV6-6 and TRBJ2-1; 11 bases are a match to TRBD2. From germline, CDR1 is MNHNY and CDR2 SVGAGI (reference sequence). The trim removed 11 bases at V and 6 bases at J, leaving 3 bases unmatched. CDR3 length: 12 residues.

This clonotype was recorded at least ten times. The CDR3 reads CASSLQNTGELFF. Here the CDR3 DNA reads TGTGCCAGCAGTCTCCAGAACACCGGGGAGCTGTTTTTT. This chain links TRBV12-3 or TRBV12-4 with TRBJ2-2, with D uncertain. V was pared by 5 bases and J by 1 base, with 5 bases between. This CDR3 is 13 amino acids long.